This record concerns one TCR beta chain sequence. This entry is derived from a study of memory CD4+ T cells and cytomegalovirus serostatus. In the original workflow: Out-of-frame sequences were removed, leaving 2,204,828 distinct TCRbeta sequences. Using immunoSEQ multiplex PCR, the repertoire was profiled, and TCRdb retains in-frame clones only, with some absent. V and J calls and clone size are those listed in that table; D and trimming were worked out from the DNA. The sample records 40,000 to 45,000 clones, more than 75% being singletons. The sort gate was single viable CD3+CD4+CD8-CD45RO+ cells for memory CD4+ T cells. After thawing, CD4+ T cells were positively selected. This TCR was recovered from an adult in good health and CMV-seronegative. Source material: memory CD4+ T cells from blood.

CDR3 DNA: TGTGCCAGCGGAAGGGGGGAGACCCCACCAGATACGCAGTATTTT. Amino acid sequence: CASGRGETPPDTQYF. The chain carries TRBV2 and TRBJ2-3; D assignment may be TRBD1 or TRBD2 (6 bases each). CDR3 size: 15 residues. Trimming cost V 8 bases and J 4 bases, with 19 bases left between them. CDR1 and CDR2 (germline): SNHLY, FYNNEI.